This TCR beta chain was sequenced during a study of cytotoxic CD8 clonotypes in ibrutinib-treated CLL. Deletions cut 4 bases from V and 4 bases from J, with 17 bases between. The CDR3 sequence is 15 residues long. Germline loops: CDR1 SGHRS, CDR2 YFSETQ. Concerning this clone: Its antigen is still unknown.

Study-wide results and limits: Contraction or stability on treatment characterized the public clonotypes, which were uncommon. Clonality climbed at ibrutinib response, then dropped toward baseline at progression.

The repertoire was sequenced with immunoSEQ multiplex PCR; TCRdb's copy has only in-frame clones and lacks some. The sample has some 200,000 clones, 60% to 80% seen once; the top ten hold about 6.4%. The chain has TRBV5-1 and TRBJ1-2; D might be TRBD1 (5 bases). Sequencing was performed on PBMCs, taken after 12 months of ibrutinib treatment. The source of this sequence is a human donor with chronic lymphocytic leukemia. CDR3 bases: TGCGCCAGCAGCGTGATGATGACAGCCGCCTATGGCTACACCTTC. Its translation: CASSVMMTAAYGYTF. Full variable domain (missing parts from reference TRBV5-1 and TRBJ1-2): KAGVTQTPRYLIKTRGQQVTLSCSPISGHRSVSWYQQTPGQGLQFLFEYFSETQRNKGNFPGRFSGRQFSNSRSEMNVSTLELGDSALYLCASSVMMTAAYGYTFGSGTRLTVV.